This TCR beta chain emerged from a study of OX40 agonist ivuxolimab in advanced cancers. Study summary: Patients were around 83% male with ages roughly 23 to 85, mean 60. It was permissible to have had prior anti-PD-1, anti-PD-L1 or anti-CTLA-4 therapy, and about 40% had some.

The CDR3 loop spans 16 amino acids. As to this clone: What it binds is unknown.

Only in-frame clones appear in the TCRdb table, and some are missing; sequencing was by immunoSEQ multiplex PCR. The table has about 83,000 clones, 65% to 90% seen once. Study observations and caveats: Doses of 0.1 to 3.0 mg/kg were accompanied by clonal expansion of CD4+ and CD8+ blood T cells by week 6.

Sequences were derived from CD4+ or CD8+ T cells sorted from blood, sampled in a trial of the OX40 agonist ivuxolimab. This chain connects TRBV21-1 to TRBJ1-4. TRBV21-1 is flagged as a pseudogene. This receptor was identified in an adult with an advanced solid tumor such as melanoma, head and neck, liver or kidney cancer. The chain's CDR3 is CASRLLGAPANEKLFF. CDR3 bases: TGTGCCAGCAGACTTTTGGGAGCCCCAGCTAATGAAAAACTGTTTTTT.